This T cell receptor beta chain was captured in a study of T-cell memory formation after mild COVID-19. As for the study in general: Each donor largely had its own TCR clusters. Study observations and caveats: Whereas later expanders leaned CD4+, clones contracting day 15 to 85 showed a balanced CD4/CD8 makeup. Memory from before infection featured some responding clones, which suggests cross-reactive memory joined. The main location of contracting CD4+ clones was CM and EM, and that of contracting CD8+ clones was EMRA.

TCRdb independently ran MiXCR on the 5' RACE reads; one entry per CDR3 protein. Here the sample spans roughly 89,000 distinct CDR3 sequences, about 16% being singletons. This CDR3 spans 14 amino acids. Germline-derived CDR1 and CDR2 are SGHRS and YFSETQ. Trimming shortened V by 4 bases and J by 8 bases, and 16 bases separated the two germline ends. This clonotype was observed a handful of times. Its antigen is unidentified. This sequence joins TRBV5-1 and TRBJ2-1; maybe TRBD2 (5 bases). The TCR was taken from a man between 18 and 35 years old who had mild COVID-19 (a few samples of this study predate the infection). Cell type and time point are not known. Sequences were obtained from PBMCs or a T cell subset sorted from them (not recorded which). The CDR3 DNA sequence: TGCGCCAGCAGCCCGCTCCCTCTAGCCCATGAGCAGTTCTTC. Protein: CASSPLPLAHEQFF.